This is a list of T cell receptor beta chains from one sample in a study of T-cell reconstitution after alpha-beta-depleted transplantation in children. From the PCR reads, TCRdb called clonotypes with MiXCR, one entry per CDR3 protein. This table holds 700,000 or so distinct CDR3 sequences, 13% found once. The sequencing here drew on PBMCs, taken before TCRalphabeta/CD19-depleted stem cell transplant. All receptors come from a girl under 10 years old with congenital amegakaryocytic thrombocytopenia, due to receive a stem cell transplant. Each CDR3 is given with its conserved first and last residue. A D gene is named only where the DNA matches it firmly. Clone size is given for some rows only: seen once, a few or many times, or a class if the clone is expanded.

j_call clone_size v_call d_call cdr3_aa cdr3_nt
TRBJ2-7 NA TRBV5-1 TRBD2 CASSLTSDTYEQYF TGCGCCAGCAGCTTGACTAGCGACACCTACGAGCAGTACTTC
TRBJ1-1 NA TRBV29-1 NA CSVEDPPAEAFF TGCAGCGTTGAAGATCCGCCCGCTGAAGCTTTCTTT
TRBJ2-7 many TRBV5-1 NA CASSLRDIGGEQYF TGCGCCAGCAGCTTGCGGGACATCGGGGGGGAGCAGTACTTC
TRBJ1-4 many TRBV20-1 NA CSASNEKLFF TGCAGTGCGAGTAATGAAAAACTGTTTTTT
TRBJ1-1 NA TRBV12-3/TRBV12-4 TRBD1 CASSPTGSFAEAFF TGTGCCAGCAGTCCGACAGGGAGCTTTGCCGAAGCTTTCTTT
TRBJ1-3 NA TRBV19 NA CASSKGGQISGNTIYF TGTGCCAGTAGTAAGGGTGGACAAATCTCTGGAAACACCATATATTTT
TRBJ2-5 many TRBV6-2/TRBV6-3 TRBD2 CASLAGGETQYF TGTGCCAGCCTAGCGGGAGGAGAGACCCAGTACTTC
TRBJ2-7 NA TRBV3-1 TRBD2 CASSQGPSGITYEQYF TGTGCCAGCAGCCAAGGACCTAGCGGAATTACCTACGAGCAGTACTTC
TRBJ2-2 many TRBV29-1 NA CSVVASSGELFF TGCAGCGTTGTGGCTAGTTCCGGGGAGCTGTTTTTT
TRBJ2-4 NA TRBV20-1 NA CSAQDSPAILAKNIQYF TGCAGTGCTCAAGACAGTCCGGCCATACTAGCCAAAAACATTCAGTACTTC
TRBJ2-5 few TRBV28 NA CASSPSGQPQETQYF TGTGCCAGCAGCCCCAGCGGACAGCCACAAGAGACCCAGTACTTC
TRBJ2-3 few TRBV5-6 NA CASSLALALDTQYF TGTGCCAGCAGCTTGGCCCTAGCCCTAGATACGCAGTATTTT
TRBJ2-3 NA TRBV12-3/TRBV12-4 NA CASRHTTGQGLTDTQYF TGTGCCAGCAGACATACGACAGGCCAGGGTCTCACAGATACGCAGTATTTT
TRBJ2-7 NA TRBV11-2 TRBD2 CASSLVLRESNEQYF TGTGCCAGCAGCTTAGTGCTGCGGGAGTCCAACGAGCAGTACTTC
TRBJ2-1 many TRBV2 TRBD2 CATRTSGRYNNEQFF TGTGCCACCCGGACTAGCGGGAGGTACAACAATGAGCAGTTCTTC
TRBJ2-1 many TRBV20-1 TRBD2 CSARTGLAAYNEQFF TGCAGCGCTAGGACGGGACTAGCGGCTTACAATGAGCAGTTCTTC
TRBJ2-3 many TRBV12-3/TRBV12-4 NA CASSMADTQYF TGTGCCAGCAGCATGGCAGATACGCAGTATTTT
TRBJ2-1 many TRBV20-1 TRBD2 CSAPQAGGNNEQFF TGCAGTGCTCCCCAGGCGGGAGGTAACAATGAGCAGTTCTTC
TRBJ2-7 few TRBV20-1 TRBD2 CCAGLAGVREYEQYF TGCTGTGCGGGGCTAGCGGGAGTTCGAGAATACGAGCAGTACTTC
TRBJ1-2 NA TRBV5-5 NA CASSGRGGGYTF TGTGCCAGCAGCGGCAGGGGAGGTGGCTACACCTTC
TRBJ2-3 few TRBV7-9 NA CASSPVAFALSADTQYF TGTGCCAGCAGCCCGGTGGCCTTCGCTTTGAGCGCAGATACGCAGTATTTT
TRBJ1-6 many TRBV12-3/TRBV12-4 NA CASSPEYSPLHF TGTGCCAGCAGTCCGGAGTATTCACCCCTCCACTTT
TRBJ1-5 many TRBV20-1 NA CSARGQINQPQHF TGCAGTGCTAGAGGACAGATCAATCAGCCCCAGCATTTT
TRBJ2-7 NA TRBV7-9 TRBD1 CASSSGFRDRSYEQYF TGTGCCAGCAGCTCGGGTTTTCGGGACAGATCCTACGAGCAGTACTTC
TRBJ1-2 many TRBV20-1 NA CSAKLQGSGYTF TGCAGTGCAAAACTACAGGGTTCTGGCTACACCTTC
TRBJ1-5 few TRBV20-1 NA CSARDRSNQPQHF TGCAGTGCTAGAGATAGGAGCAATCAGCCCCAGCATTTT
TRBJ2-7 few TRBV28 NA CASSGRVDEQYF TGTGCCAGCAGCGGGAGAGTCGACGAGCAGTACTTC
TRBJ2-3 NA TRBV12-3/TRBV12-4 TRBD2 CASSWGLAGNADTQYF TGTGCCAGCAGCTGGGGGCTAGCGGGAAACGCAGATACGCAGTATTTT
TRBJ2-5 many TRBV29-1 TRBD2 CSVSGTSQETQYF TGCAGCGTTTCCGGGACTAGCCAAGAGACCCAGTACTTC
TRBJ2-7 many TRBV6-5 NA CASSYSNVGGHLYEQYF TGTGCCAGCAGTTACTCGAATGTTGGCGGGCATCTCTACGAGCAGTACTTC
TRBJ1-2 few TRBV16 NA CASSPRTGSQGYTF TGTGCCAGCAGCCCCCGTACCGGTTCGCAGGGCTACACCTTC
TRBJ2-3 many TRBV5-1 TRBD2 CASSPGLAPDTQYF TGCGCCAGCAGCCCCGGACTAGCTCCAGATACGCAGTATTTT
TRBJ2-2 many TRBV10-3 NA CAISEYGPPVNTGELFF TGTGCCATCAGTGAGTATGGCCCACCTGTGAACACCGGGGAGCTGTTTTTT